This T cell receptor beta chain was identified during a study of blood T cells in healthy people across ages. Sample-barcoded 5' priming and a J-beta primer mix drove a second PCR of 7 to 11 cycles. One entry per CDR3 protein, called by TCRdb with MiXCR from the 5' RACE reads. Among fewer than 2,000,000 distinct CDR3 sequences listed, 30% to 35% were seen once. The J segment lost 0 bases and the V segment lost 4 bases, leaving 9 bases of the junction unmatched. The CDR3 covers 17 residues. Germline V gene lookup returns CDR1 SEHNR and CDR2 FQNEAQ (reference sequence). The donors, all healthy, were Caucasians living in Russia, aged about 6 to 100.

The specimen sequenced was blood. The gene calls are TRBV7-9 and TRBJ2-3; 8 bases fit TRBD2. The sequence derives from a woman aged 30 to 39 in good health. The CDR3 here is CASSYPTSGRSTDTQYF. The CDR3 nucleotides are TGTGCCAGCAGCTACCCAACAAGCGGGAGAAGCACAGATACGCAGTATTTT.